The table lists the clone carrying this TCR beta chain with a few counts. The antigen remains undetermined. An end of the junction does not agree with germline; a read error may underlie this. After constant-region reverse-primer amplification, full-length variable regions underwent semi-nested PCR with Nested Universal Primer A. TCRdb reanalysed the 5' RACE reads using MiXCR and keeps one entry per CDR3 protein. The table lists tens of thousands of distinct CDR3 sequences, approximately 20% of them singletons. Whole-study findings and limits: Tumor Tregs overlapped most with tumor, then blood, naive CD4+ cells. Whole repertoires were not studied in the larger cohort, only one V-J beta rearrangement.

The germline V gene encodes CDR1 MNHNS and CDR2 SASEGT. CDR3 length: 15 amino acids. Purified naive CD4+ T cells were depleted of CD25+ Tregs. The sequence was obtained from a female donor with breast cancer. Sequences were obtained from naive CD4+ T cells sorted from a lymph node. The subset denotes: naive CD4+ T cells, CD4+CD45RA+CD25-. The genes are TRBV6-1 and TRBJ1-4; D might be TRBD1 (6 bases). CDR3: CASSEHHRANEKLFF. As DNA, the CDR3 is TGTGCCAGCAGTGAGCACCACAGGGCTAACGAAAAACTGTTTTTT.